Given below is one T cell receptor beta chain in context. The protocol was immunoSEQ multiplex PCR, while the TCRdb copy is restricted to in-frame clones and leaves out a portion. The sample yields fewer than 250,000 clones, approximately 90% seen once. Looked up from germline, CDR1 is SNHLY and CDR2 is FYNNEI. This CDR3 is 17 amino acids long. The V segment lost 8 bases and the J segment 3 bases; nucleotides outside the gene matches: 12. This sample stems from a study of control samples from healthy donors and cancer patients. This TCR came from a man aged 30 to 39 in good health. Source material: blood. J is TRBJ2-6 and V is TRBV2; TRBD1 aligns across 8 bases. CDR3 nucleotides: TGTGCCAGCCGCAGACGCCAGGGGGCAGGTGGGGCCAACGTCCTGACTTTC. This gives the protein CASRRRQGAGGANVLTF.